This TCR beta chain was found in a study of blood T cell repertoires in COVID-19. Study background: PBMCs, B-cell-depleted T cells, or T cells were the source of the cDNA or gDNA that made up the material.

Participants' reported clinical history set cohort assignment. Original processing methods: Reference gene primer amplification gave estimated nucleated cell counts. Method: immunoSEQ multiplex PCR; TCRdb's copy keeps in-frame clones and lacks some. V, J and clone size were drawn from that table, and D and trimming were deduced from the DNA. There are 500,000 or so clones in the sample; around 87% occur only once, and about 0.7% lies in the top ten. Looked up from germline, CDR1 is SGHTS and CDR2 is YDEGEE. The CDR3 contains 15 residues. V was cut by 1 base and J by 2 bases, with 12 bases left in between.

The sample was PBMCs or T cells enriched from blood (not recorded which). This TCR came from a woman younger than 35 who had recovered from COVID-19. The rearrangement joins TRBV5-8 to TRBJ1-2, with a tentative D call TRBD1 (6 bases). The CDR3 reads CASSLRGGWNYGYTF. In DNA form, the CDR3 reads TGTGCCAGCAGCTTGAGAGGGGGATGGAACTATGGCTACACCTTC.